What follows is one T cell receptor (beta chain) and its context. Using its own MiXCR run on the 5' RACE reads, TCRdb lists one record per CDR3 protein. The table lists about 240,000 distinct CDR3 sequences, approximately 10% of them singletons. V lost 2 bases, J lost 5 bases, and 6 bases lay in between. Germline loops: CDR1 GTSNPN, CDR2 SVGIG (reference sequence). The CDR3 is 11 residues long. These data belong to a study of identical twins. The chain joins TRBV30 to TRBJ2-5; no reliable D call. The sequence came from a man between 45 and 60 years old in good health. The sequencing sample was made of memory T cells sorted from blood. CDR3 nucleotides: TGTGCCTGGAGTCGTATCGAGACCCAGTACTTC. Protein: CAWSRIETQYF.